The present T cell receptor beta chain was sequenced within a study of regulatory T cells in long-lasting Graves disease. Time point described: persistent/refractory GD, antithyroid drugs over 5 years with positive TRAb. PBMC-derived RNA was used for the TCR library. Arm-PCR of CDR3 regions and iRepertoire HTBI primers were the basis on which TCR beta libraries were built. A single record per CDR3 protein comes from TCRdb applying MiXCR to the multiplex PCR reads. The table records about 470,000 distinct CDR3 sequences, about a fifth of them present only once. This TCR was sampled from a female donor with Graves disease. The starting material was peripheral blood mononuclear cells (PBMCs), obtained when the disease was refractory, from a patient treated with antithyroid drugs.

This chain's CDR3 is CAISDQSAVGSPLHF. As DNA, the CDR3 is TGTGCCATCAGTGACCAGTCTGCTGTAGGTTCACCCCTCCACTTT. V usage is TRBV10-3 and J usage is TRBJ1-6; D remains unclear. CDR1 and CDR2 (germline): ENHRY, SYGVKD. Deletions cut 3 bases from V and 9 bases from J, with 15 bases between. The CDR3 has 15 residues.